This TCR beta chain originates from a study of blood T cell repertoires in COVID-19. V was pared by 3 bases and J by 3 bases, with 14 bases between. From germline, CDR1 is SGHTA and CDR2 FQGNSA. This CDR3 has 15 residues. Per the authors' pipeline: Reference gene primers were amplified, and this amplification served to estimate nucleated cell counts. Assay: immunoSEQ multiplex PCR; the TCRdb copy retains only in-frame clones and omits some. That table supplies the V and J calls and clone size; D and trimming were determined from the DNA. The sample records about 350,000 clones, roughly 90% being singletons. The Seattle patients, enrolled during active infection, were followed longitudinally.

Material: peripheral blood. The V call is TRBV7-2, the J call TRBJ1-1; TRBD1 might be the D (5 bases). The clonotype comes from a man aged 25-45 years with COVID-19, enrolled during active disease. DNA for the CDR3: TGTGCCAGCAGCTTCCACGGGGGGGTCGACACTGAAGCTTTCTTT. It is translated as CASSFHGGVDTEAFF.